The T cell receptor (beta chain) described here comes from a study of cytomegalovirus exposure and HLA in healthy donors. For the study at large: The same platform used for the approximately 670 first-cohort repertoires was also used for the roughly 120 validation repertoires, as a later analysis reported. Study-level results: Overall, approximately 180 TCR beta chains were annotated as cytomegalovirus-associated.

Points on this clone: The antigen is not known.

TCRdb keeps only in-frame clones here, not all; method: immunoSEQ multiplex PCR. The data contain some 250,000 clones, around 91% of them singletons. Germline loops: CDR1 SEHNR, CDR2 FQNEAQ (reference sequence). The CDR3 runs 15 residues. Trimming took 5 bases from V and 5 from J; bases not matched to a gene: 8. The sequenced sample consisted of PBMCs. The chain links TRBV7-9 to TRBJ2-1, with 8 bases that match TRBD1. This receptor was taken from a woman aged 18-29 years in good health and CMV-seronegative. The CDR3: CASSRPGQANNEQFF. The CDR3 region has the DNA TGTGCCAGCAGCAGACCGGGACAGGCTAACAATGAGCAGTTCTTC.